Each of the 17 T cell receptor beta chains below was sequenced from the same sample in a study of cytomegalovirus exposure and HLA in healthy donors. PCR involved 60 Vbeta and 13 Jbeta primers. Sequencing was performed with immunoSEQ multiplex PCR; in TCRdb, only in-frame clones are kept and a portion is missing. Listed are approximately 150,000 clones; under 2.5% falls within the top ten. The sample taken for sequencing was PBMCs. The receptor source for this set is a woman between 18 and 30 years old in good health and CMV-seronegative.

The rearrangement links TRBV6-5 to TRBJ2-1; 7 positions agree with TRBD2. The CDR3 loop spans 15 amino acids. V was pared by 5 bases and J by 10 bases, with 14 bases of the junction left unmatched. Germline values: CDR1 MNHEY, CDR2 SVGAGI. The CDR3 sequence: CASSVTLPGTIEQFF. The CDR3 nucleotides read TGTGCCAGCAGTGTGACGCTACCCGGGACTATCGAGCAGTTCTTC.

This sequence joins TRBV5-5 and TRBJ2-7; TRBD2 agrees at 7 bases. CDR1 is SGHKS and CDR2 is YYEKEE in the germline V gene (reference sequence). CDR3 size: 15 residues. V lost 2 bases and J lost 6; bases outside the gene matches: 11. This CDR3 is CASSLWTRELGEQYF. CDR3 nucleotide sequence: TGTGCCAGCAGCTTATGGACGCGGGAGCTCGGCGAGCAGTACTTC.

The gene calls are TRBV6-5 and TRBJ1-2; D may be TRBD1 (5 bases). With 6 bases removed from V and 2 bases from J, the gap between germline ends came to 7 bases. Germline V gene sequence: CDR1 MNHEY, CDR2 SVGAGI. CDR3 length: 12 amino acids. The CDR3 nucleotides read TGTGCCAGCAGGGGACTGAACTATGGCTACACCTTC. It translates to CASRGLNYGYTF.

V usage is TRBV2 and J usage is TRBJ1-1; no clear D gene. Deletions cut 3 bases from V and 3 bases from J, with 11 bases between. CDR3 length: 14 residues. Germline CDR1 SNHLY, CDR2 FYNNEI. The CDR3 DNA reads as TGTGCCAGCAGTGAGCCGGGTTGGGACACTGAAGCTTTCTTT. Its translation: CASSEPGWDTEAFF.

The chain combines TRBV5-1 with TRBJ2-1; 9 bases are a match to TRBD1. The J segment lost 3 bases and the V segment lost 3 bases, leaving 4 bases of the junction unmatched. In germline, CDR1 is SGHRS, CDR2 YFSETQ. The CDR3 sequence is 15 residues long. The CDR3 DNA reads as TGCGCCAGCAGCTCGACAGGGGGGAACTACAATGAGCAGTTCTTC. This codes for CASSSTGGNYNEQFF.

V is TRBV6-5 and J is TRBJ1-2; tentative D call: TRBD1 (6 bases). Trimming cost V 8 bases and J 4 bases, with 20 bases left between them. From germline, CDR1 is MNHEY and CDR2 SVGAGI. CDR3 length: 15 amino acids. The CDR3 region is CASRPGVNVGYGYTF. The CDR3 DNA reads TGTGCCAGCCGCCCAGGGGTTAACGTCGGCTATGGCTACACCTTC.

The chain combines TRBV7-3 with TRBJ1-5, with D uncertain. This CDR3 is 13 amino acids long. From germline, CDR1 is SGHTA and CDR2 FQGTGA. V was trimmed by 4 bases and J by 6 bases, leaving 10 bases between them. The CDR3 DNA reads TGTGCCAGCAGCTCCACCACGGGTCAGCCCCAGCATTTT. Encoded protein: CASSSTTGQPQHF.

The gene calls are TRBV6-5 and TRBJ2-3; D is perhaps TRBD2 (6 bases). V shed 4 bases and J shed 1 base, with 12 bases lying between them. The V gene's germline CDR1 is MNHEY and CDR2 SVGAGI. This CDR3 is 15 amino acids long. CDR3 bases: TGTGCCAGCAGTTTCTTAGGGGAGGGCACAGATACGCAGTATTTT. Its translation is CASSFLGEGTDTQYF.

V gene TRBV6-5 combines with J gene TRBJ2-3, with 7 nucleotides matching TRBD2. CDR1 is MNHEY, CDR2 SVGAGI, per germline. Trimming took 6 bases from V and 1 from J; bases not matched to a gene: 7. This CDR3 has 15 amino acids. CDR3 amino acids: CASSYFGLGTDTQYF. CDR3 nucleotide sequence: TGTGCCAGCAGCTATTTTGGACTAGGCACAGATACGCAGTATTTT.

The chain is built from TRBV10-3 and TRBJ1-1; 9 nucleotides agree with TRBD1. The CDR3 sequence is 13 residues long. The germline gives CDR1 ENHRY, CDR2 SYGVKD. J gave up 2 bases and V 9 bases, and 4 bases lay outside the gene matches. The CDR3 reads CAITGGVNTEAFF. In DNA, the CDR3 is TGTGCCATTACAGGGGGCGTCAACACTGAAGCTTTCTTT.

This chain joins TRBV6-6 and TRBJ2-5; 7 positions agree with TRBD2. Trimming at V came to 7 bases and at J to 4 bases, leaving 3 bases not matched to a gene. CDR1 and CDR2 (germline): MNHNY, SVGAGI (reference sequence). The CDR3 is 12 residues long. The CDR3 nucleotides are TGTGCCAGCACCTGGGGGGGAGAGACCCAGTACTTC. It codes for CASTWGGETQYF.

This chain uses TRBV11-2 with TRBJ2-7, with 8 bases that match TRBD1. Losses at the gene ends were 1 base for V and 1 base for J; bases not matched to a gene: 6. Germline CDR1 reads SGHAT; CDR2 reads FQNNGV. The CDR3 sequence is 16 residues long. In DNA, the CDR3 is TGTGCCAGCAGCTTAGGTAGGGGGACAGGTTCCTACGAGCAGTACTTC. It translates to CASSLGRGTGSYEQYF.

This sequence joins TRBV7-2 and TRBJ2-2, with TRBD2 matching over 7 bases. Germline assignment: CDR1 SGHTA and CDR2 FQGNSA. The CDR3 is made up of 19 amino acids. Germline trimming cut 2 bases from V and 5 bases from J; bases unmatched to any gene: 17. For the CDR3, the DNA is TGTGCCAGCAGCTTAAAGGATTGGATGGTGCGGGAGTGGACCGGGGAGCTGTTTTTT. Protein product: CASSLKDWMVREWTGELFF.

The chain uses TRBV2 and TRBJ2-2; 13 bases align to TRBD2. Per germline, CDR1 SNHLY and CDR2 FYNNEI. This CDR3 comprises 14 residues. The ends lost 9 bases at V and 9 bases at J; junction bases unmatched: 7. CDR3 sequence: CASRLAGGVRELFF. CDR3 DNA: TGTGCCAGTCGACTAGCGGGAGGCGTCCGGGAGCTGTTTTTT.

The chain couples TRBV5-1 to TRBJ2-2, with D uncertain. CDR3 length equals 14 residues. Deletions cut 1 base from V and 5 bases from J, with 9 bases between. Germline V CDR1 and CDR2: SGHRS, YFSETQ. The CDR3 is CASSLSVPTGELFF. CDR3 in DNA: TGCGCCAGCAGCTTGTCTGTCCCTACCGGGGAGCTGTTTTTT. The full variable domain, completed using reference TRBV5-1 and TRBJ2-2, is KAGVTQTPRYLIKTRGQQVTLSCSPISGHRSVSWYQQTPGQGLQFLFEYFSETQRNKGNFPGRFSGRQFSNSRSEMNVSTLELGDSALYLCASSLSVPTGELFFGEGSRLTVL.

The V call is TRBV19, the J call TRBJ1-2, with a tentative D call TRBD1 (5 bases). Per germline, CDR1 LNHDA and CDR2 SQIVND (reference sequence). Between the trimmed V and J ends, which lost 7 bases and 5 bases, there was a span of 17 bases. This CDR3 is built from 14 residues. CDR3 DNA: TGTGCCAGTACTAACCCAGGGTTGGGGTATGGCTACACCTTC. Translating it yields CASTNPGLGYGYTF.

J is TRBJ2-5 and V is TRBV5-4; 11 bases match TRBD2. Germline lookup yields CDR1 SGHNT and CDR2 YYREEE (reference sequence). The CDR3 is 16 residues long. The junction had 7 bases not matched to a gene; V was cut back by 1 base and J by 5 bases. CDR3 in amino acids: CASSLTIAGGGETQYF. The CDR3, as DNA: TGTGCCAGCAGCTTGACGATAGCGGGAGGGGGGGAGACCCAGTACTTC.